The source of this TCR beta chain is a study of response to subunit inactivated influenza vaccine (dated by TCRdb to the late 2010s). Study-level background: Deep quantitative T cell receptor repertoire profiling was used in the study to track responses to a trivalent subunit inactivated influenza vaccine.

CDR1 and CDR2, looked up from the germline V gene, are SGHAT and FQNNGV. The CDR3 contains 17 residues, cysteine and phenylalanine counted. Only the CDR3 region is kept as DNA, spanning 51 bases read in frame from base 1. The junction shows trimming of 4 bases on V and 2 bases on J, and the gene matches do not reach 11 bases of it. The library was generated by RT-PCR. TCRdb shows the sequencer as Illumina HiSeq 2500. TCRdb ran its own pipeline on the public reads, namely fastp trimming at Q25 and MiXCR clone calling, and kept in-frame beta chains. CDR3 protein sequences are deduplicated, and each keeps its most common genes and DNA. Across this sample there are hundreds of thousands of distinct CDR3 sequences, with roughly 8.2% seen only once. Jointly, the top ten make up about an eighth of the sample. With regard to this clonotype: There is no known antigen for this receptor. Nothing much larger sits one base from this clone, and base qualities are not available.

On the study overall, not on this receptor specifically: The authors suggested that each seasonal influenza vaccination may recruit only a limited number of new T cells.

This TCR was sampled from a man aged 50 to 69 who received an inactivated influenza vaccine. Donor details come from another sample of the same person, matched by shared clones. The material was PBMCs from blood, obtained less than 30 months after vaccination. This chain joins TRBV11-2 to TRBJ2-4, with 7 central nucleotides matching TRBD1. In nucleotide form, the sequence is TGTGCCAGCAGCTCCCACAGCAGGGGGTTACCCAAAAACATTCAGTACTTC. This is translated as CASSSHSRGLPKNIQYF.